Following are 30 T cell receptor beta chains from one sample sequenced in a study of OX40 agonist ivuxolimab in advanced cancers. The repertoire was sequenced with immunoSEQ multiplex PCR; TCRdb's copy has only in-frame clones and lacks some. This sample has 50,000 or so clones; around nine tenths occur once, and the top ten carry 13% to 15%. The specimen comprised CD4+ or CD8+ T cells sorted from blood, sampled in a trial of the OX40 agonist ivuxolimab. These receptors were obtained from an adult with an advanced solid tumor such as melanoma, head and neck, liver or kidney cancer.

CDR3 coding DNA: TGCGCCAGCAGCTCCGGGGGGATGACAGGGAGGACCGGGGAGCTGTTTTTT. Translation gives CASSSGGMTGRTGELFF. J is TRBJ2-2 and V is TRBV5-1; D may correspond to TRBD1 or TRBD2 (7 bases each). The V gene's germline CDR1 is SGHRS and CDR2 YFSETQ. Trimming took off 3 bases at V and 5 bases at J, with 20 bases between the two ends. The CDR3 covers 17 residues.

The gene calls are TRBV7-8 and TRBJ1-2, with TRBD1 identical over 7 bases. The CDR3 is made up of 15 amino acids. V shed 5 bases, J shed 0 bases, and the junction held 6 bases outside the gene matches. Germline CDR1 SGHVS, CDR2 FQNEAQ. Here the CDR3 reads CASSPRDRANYGYTF. Written as DNA, the CDR3 is TGTGCCAGCAGCCCCCGGGACAGAGCTAACTATGGCTACACCTTC.

The chain carries TRBV6-1 and TRBJ2-7, with 11 nucleotides matching TRBD1. The germline CDR1 and CDR2 sequences are MNHNS and SASEGT. The CDR3 runs 14 residues. Trimming at V came to 5 bases and at J to 3 bases, leaving 3 bases not matched to a gene. In DNA, the CDR3 is TGTGCCAGCAGTCGGGACAGGGGGGACTACGAGCAGTACTTC. Protein sequence: CASSRDRGDYEQYF.

V usage is TRBV2 and J usage is TRBJ2-7; D may match TRBD1 or TRBD2 (6 bases each). This CDR3 spans 15 amino acids. The germline CDR1 and CDR2 sequences are SNHLY and FYNNEI. The V end was cut by 6 bases, the J end by 3 bases, with 18 bases between. This chain's CDR3 is CASSQGFGGHYEQYF. The CDR3 DNA sequence: TGTGCCAGCAGCCAAGGGTTCGGGGGCCACTACGAGCAGTACTTC.

The rearrangement links TRBV4-2 to TRBJ2-5, with D perhaps TRBD1 (5 bases). This CDR3 is 14 amino acids long. V gave up 4 bases and J gave up 7 bases, with 16 bases separating them. The germline V gene has CDR1 LGHNA and CDR2 YNFKEQ. The CDR3: CASSPDLGRVTQYF. Here the CDR3 DNA reads TGTGCCAGCAGCCCAGACCTGGGGCGCGTGACCCAGTACTTC.

In its sample, this clone was seen a few times. The chain is built from TRBV7-3 and TRBJ1-1; perhaps TRBD1 as D (6 bases). CDR1 and CDR2 (germline): SGHTA, FQGTGA. V was pared by 2 bases and J by 0 bases, with 10 bases between. CDR3 size: 15 residues. CDR3 loop: CASSLQGNLNTEAFF. Written as DNA, the CDR3 is TGTGCCAGCAGCTTACAGGGGAATCTGAACACTGAAGCTTTCTTT. Based on the CDR3 plus reference TRBV7-3 and TRBJ1-1, the full variable domain is GAGVSQTPSNKVTEKGKYVELRCDPISGHTALYWYRQSLGQGPEFLIYFQGTGAADDSGLPNDRFFAVRPEGSVSTLKIQRTERGDSAVYLCASSLQGNLNTEAFFGQGTRLTVV.

The chain joins TRBV18 to TRBJ1-5, with 12 positions matching TRBD1. J was trimmed by 6 bases and V by 1 base; bases with no gene match: 4. This CDR3 spans 16 amino acids. Germline loops: CDR1 KGHSH, CDR2 LQKENI. CDR3 sequence (DNA): TGTGCCAGCTCACCACAGGGACAGGGGGCTGCTCAGCCCCAGCATTTT. It is translated as CASSPQGQGAAQPQHF.

The chain employs TRBV6-5 and TRBJ2-7, with unresolved D. Trimming removed 6 bases from V and 7 bases from J, with 10 bases in between. The CDR3 consists of 11 residues. Per germline, CDR1 MNHEY and CDR2 SVGAGI. CDR3 bases: TGTGCCAGCAGGGGCATGGGGGAGCAGTACTTC. It is translated as CASRGMGEQYF.

V gene TRBV6-6 combines with J gene TRBJ1-5; a possible D gene is TRBD1 (5 bases). V gave up 3 bases and J gave up 5 bases, with 11 bases separating them. The CDR3 covers 14 residues. In germline, CDR1 is MNHNY, CDR2 SVGAGI (reference sequence). The CDR3 reads CASSYGAEHQPQHF. In nucleotides, the CDR3 is TGTGCCAGCAGTTATGGGGCAGAACATCAGCCCCAGCATTTT.

This chain joins TRBV7-6 and TRBJ2-7, with D maybe TRBD2 (5 bases). The CDR3 consists of 13 residues. Trimming removed 3 bases at V and 3 bases at J, with 9 bases between. CDR1 SGHVS and CDR2 FNYEAQ come from the germline V gene. This CDR3 is CASSLLAGYEQYF. The DNA of the CDR3 is TGTGCCAGCAGCTTGCTAGCCGGCTACGAGCAGTACTTC.

This sequence joins TRBV5-1 and TRBJ2-1; D possibly corresponds to TRBD1 (5 bases). The V gene lost 4 bases and the J gene lost 5 bases, with 16 bases spanning the gap. Germline CDR1 and CDR2: SGHRS and YFSETQ. The CDR3 loop spans 15 amino acids. CDR3 nucleotides: TGCGCCAGCAGCCTGCAGGGCCCCGGGCACAATGAGCAGTTCTTC. This gives the protein CASSLQGPGHNEQFF.

Here the CDR3 DNA reads TGTGCCAGCAGCTCCAACCCTGTTTGGGGGGCGATGCCTGAAGCTTTCTTT. Encoded protein: CASSSNPVWGAMPEAFF. V and J are TRBV7-9 and TRBJ1-1; D is perhaps TRBD1 (6 bases). In germline, CDR1 is SEHNR, CDR2 FQNEAQ (reference sequence). V was clipped by 4 bases and J by 6 bases, with 24 bases between them. This CDR3 has 17 amino acids.

This rearrangement joins TRBV7-6 to TRBJ2-3; D is ambiguous. The CDR3 covers 12 residues. Trimming removed 4 bases from V and 0 bases from J, with 2 bases in between. The germline V gene encodes CDR1 SGHVS and CDR2 FNYEAQ. The CDR3 DNA reads TGTGCCAGCAGCTCTAGCACAGATACGCAGTATTTT. Protein product: CASSSSTDTQYF.

The chain joins TRBV6-5 to TRBJ2-7; possible D gene TRBD2, 5 bases. Germline values: CDR1 MNHEY, CDR2 SVGAGI. The CDR3 sequence is 14 residues long. The germline V and J ends were trimmed by 2 bases and 2 bases, with 10 bases remaining between them. This CDR3 is CASSYGSQTYEQYF. CDR3 bases: TGTGCCAGCAGTTACGGGAGCCAGACCTACGAGCAGTACTTC.

The sample holds a few counts of this clone. The V gene is TRBV6-5, the J gene TRBJ2-7; D is tentatively TRBD1 or TRBD2 (5 bases each). The germline gives CDR1 MNHEY, CDR2 SVGAGI. The CDR3 is 15 residues long. Trimming took 5 bases from V and 0 from J, leaving 14 bases between them. The CDR3 DNA follows: TGTGCCAGCAGTAGGGGACGCCTAAACTCCTACGAGCAGTACTTC. Translating gives CASSRGRLNSYEQYF.

The rearrangement links TRBV6-9 to TRBJ2-7, with 11 positions matching TRBD1. CDR1 is MNHGY and CDR2 is SVAAGI in the germline V gene. This CDR3 is built from 15 residues. J lost 4 bases, V lost 4 bases, and 6 bases had no gene match. The CDR3 sequence is CASSSRDRGIYEQYF. Here the CDR3 DNA reads TGTGCCAGCAGTTCCCGGGACAGGGGGATATACGAGCAGTACTTC.

The J gene is TRBJ1-2, the V gene TRBV28, with no clear D. V was cut by 3 bases and J by 4 bases, with 9 bases left in between. Germline V gene lookup returns CDR1 MDHEN and CDR2 SYDVKM. This CDR3 comprises 13 residues. The CDR3 loop is CASSFVDAYGYTF. The CDR3 nucleotides are TGTGCCAGCAGTTTTGTTGATGCCTATGGCTACACCTTC.

The chain carries TRBV7-9 and TRBJ1-3, with D tentatively TRBD1 (6 bases). Germline values: CDR1 SEHNR, CDR2 FQNEAQ (reference sequence). The CDR3 is made up of 18 amino acids. V lost 1 base, J lost 2 bases, and 18 bases lay in between. In DNA form, the CDR3 reads TGTGCCAGCAGCTTAGTCAGGGGAGGAAGAATGGCTGGAAACACCATATATTTT. Translated, it gives CASSLVRGGRMAGNTIYF.

The chain employs TRBV18 and TRBJ2-7, with D possibly being TRBD2 (5 bases). The length of the CDR3 is 14 residues. V was cut by 6 bases and J by 0 bases, with 12 bases left in between. Germline CDR1 is KGHSH and CDR2 is LQKENI. Here the CDR3 DNA reads TGTGCCAGCTCCCCTTATCGGGGCTCCTACGAGCAGTACTTC. Protein product: CASSPYRGSYEQYF.

The gene calls are TRBV18 and TRBJ2-5; no reliable D call. V shed 3 bases and J shed 0 bases, with 5 bases lying between them. Germline loops: CDR1 KGHSH, CDR2 LQKENI. The CDR3 loop spans 13 amino acids. The CDR3 coding sequence is TGTGCCAGCTCACCTCAGTACCAAGAGACCCAGTACTTC. It yields the protein CASSPQYQETQYF. Full variable domain (outside the CDR3, taken from reference TRBV18 and TRBJ2-5): NAGVMQNPRHLVRRRGQEARLRCSPMKGHSHVYWYRQLPEEGLKFMVYLQKENIIDESGMPKERFSAEFPKEGPSILRIQQVVRGDSAAYFCASSPQYQETQYFGPGTRLLVL.

The chain links TRBV5-4 to TRBJ1-1; unclear D gene. The germline CDR1 and CDR2 sequences are SGHNT and YYREEE (reference sequence). The CDR3 covers 13 residues. Trimming stripped 2 bases from V and 11 bases from J, with 16 bases between. DNA for the CDR3: TGTGCCAGCAGCTTAAATTACGAGAAGAGGGCTTTCTTT. Amino acid sequence: CASSLNYEKRAFF.

The chain links TRBV28 to TRBJ2-7, with D unclear. The CDR3 is 12 amino acids. V shed 1 base and J shed 3 bases, with 4 bases lying between them. Looked up from germline, CDR1 is MDHEN and CDR2 is SYDVKM. The DNA of the CDR3 is TGTGCCAGCAGTTTATCCCACTACGAGCAGTACTTC. This sequence encodes CASSLSHYEQYF. Full variable domain (remainder filled in from reference TRBV28 and TRBJ2-7): DVKVTQSSRYLVKRTGEKVFLECVQDMDHENMFWYRQDPGLGLRLIYFSYDVKMKEKGDIPEGYSVSREKKERFSLILESASTNQTSMYLCASSLSHYEQYFGPGTRLTVT.

The V and J genes are TRBV14 and TRBJ1-1, with D hard to call. Germline V gene data show CDR1 as SGHDN and CDR2 as FVKESK. V was cut by 3 bases and J by 1 base, with 9 bases left in between. The CDR3 is made up of 14 amino acids. CDR3 loop: CASSQNYRNTEAFF. The CDR3 coding sequence is TGTGCCAGCAGCCAGAATTACAGGAACACTGAAGCTTTCTTT.

This chain uses TRBV27 with TRBJ1-2; no clear D. CDR1 is MNHEY, CDR2 SMNVEV, per germline (reference sequence). This CDR3 is 13 amino acids long. Deletions cut 2 bases from V and 7 bases from J, with 11 bases between. The CDR3 sequence: CASSLRTGGGYTF. The CDR3 coding sequence is TGTGCCAGCAGTTTACGAACCGGAGGTGGCTACACCTTC.

J is TRBJ2-3 and V is TRBV9; D gene unclear. V lost 4 bases and J 0 bases, leaving 12 bases between the germline ends. This CDR3 contains 15 residues. In germline, CDR1 is SGDLS, CDR2 YYNGEE. CDR3 sequence (DNA): TGTGCCAGCAGCCCCCGGTCAACTAGCACAGATACGCAGTATTTT. Its protein is CASSPRSTSTDTQYF. The full variable domain, in which reference TRBV9 and TRBJ2-3 provide the parts outside the CDR3, is DSGVTQTPKHLITATGQRVTLRCSPRSGDLSVYWYQQSLDQGLQFLIQYYNGEERAKGNILERFSAQQFPDLHSELNLSSLELGDSALYFCASSPRSTSTDTQYFGPGTRLTVL.

Points on this clone: One end of the junction fails to match germline, which may point to a read error. The V and J genes are TRBV7-7 and TRBJ2-1; D possibly corresponds to TRBD2 (6 bases). The length of the CDR3 is 14 residues. Germline V gene sequence: CDR1 SSHAT, CDR2 FNYEAQ (reference sequence). Written as DNA, the CDR3 is TGTGCTAGCAGCCTAGGGACTGGCGGCAATGAGCAGTTCTTC. This encodes CASSLGTGGNEQFF.

This clone was seen once. The chain carries TRBV5-6 and TRBJ1-5; maybe TRBD1 (6 bases). The CDR3 is 15 residues long. The germline V and J ends were trimmed by 6 bases and 4 bases, with 17 bases remaining between them. From germline, CDR1 is SGHDT and CDR2 YYEEEE. CDR3 DNA sequence: TGTGCCAGCACCCTGACAGGTAGAGGGAATCAGCCCCAGCATTTT. This translates into CASTLTGRGNQPQHF.

The rearrangement uses TRBV30 and TRBJ1-1; TRBD1 agrees at 7 bases. Germline V gene data show CDR1 as GTSNPN and CDR2 as SVGIG (reference sequence). CDR3 size: 11 residues. Trimming took 5 bases from V and 4 from J; bases not matched to a gene: 1. The CDR3 bases are TGTGCCTGGGCAGGGGGCACTGAAGCTTTCTTT. Translated, it gives CAWAGGTEAFF.

The CDR3: CASSTHSGETQYF. CDR3 nucleotides: TGTGCCAGTAGTACCCATAGCGGGGAGACCCAGTACTTC. The chain employs TRBV19 and TRBJ2-5; 7 bases align to TRBD2. CDR1 and CDR2 from the germline V gene are LNHDA and SQIVND (reference sequence). The CDR3 is 13 amino acids. The V and J ends lost 4 bases and 5 bases, in that order; junction bases with no gene match: 4.

The chain links TRBV18 to TRBJ1-1; D may be TRBD1 (6 bases). This CDR3 contains 15 residues. The V and J ends lost 2 bases and 1 base respectively, with 11 bases between them. From germline, CDR1 is KGHSH and CDR2 LQKENI. The CDR3 loop reads CASSPGRGRNTEAFF. Written as DNA, the CDR3 is TGTGCCAGCTCACCAGGGAGGGGGAGGAACACTGAAGCTTTCTTT.